This is a list of T cell receptor beta chains from one sample in a study of blood T cell repertoires in COVID-19. Repertoires were generated with immunoSEQ multiplex PCR, while TCRdb's copy carries only in-frame clones and drops some. The sample holds 150,000 to 200,000 clones, roughly 89% seen once. Sequenced: peripheral blood. The source is a woman between 65 and 79 years old with COVID-19, enrolled during active disease. Both conserved end residues are part of each CDR3. The order of the fields is clone size, D gene, J gene, V gene, CDR3 protein, CDR3 DNA. The D gene is left open where the match is weak. Size is omitted from some rows. Given values are once, few, many or a class for expanded clones.

>-|-|TRBJ1-3|TRBV6-6
CASSLMTVSGNTIYF
TGTGCCAGCAGCCTGATGACAGTCTCTGGAAACACCATATATTTT
>-|TRBD1|TRBJ2-7|TRBV6-6
CASSYMGQAYEQYF
TGTGCCAGCAGTTATATGGGACAGGCTTACGAGCAGTACTTC
>-|TRBD1|TRBJ1-6|TRBV9
CASSVAQGAESPLHF
TGTGCCAGCAGCGTAGCCCAGGGGGCAGAATCACCCCTCCACTTT
>-|-|TRBJ1-2|TRBV5-4
CASSSGGANYGYTF
TGTGCCAGCAGCTCCGGAGGGGCTAACTATGGCTACACCTTC
>few|TRBD2|TRBJ2-2|TRBV29-1
CSVVAGGTGELFF
TGCAGCGTTGTTGCGGGGGGCACCGGGGAGCTGTTTTTT
>many|-|TRBJ1-1|TRBV28
CASSTGWAAEAFF
TGTGCCAGTAGTACAGGGTGGGCGGCTGAAGCTTTCTTT
>-|-|TRBJ2-1|TRBV6-2/TRBV6-3
CASSYPRNEQFF
TGTGCCAGCAGTTACCCGAGGAATGAGCAGTTCTTC
>-|-|TRBJ2-7|TRBV9
CASSVGRQGTHEQYF
TGTGCCAGCAGCGTAGGAAGGCAGGGGACCCACGAGCAGTACTTC
>-|TRBD1|TRBJ1-2|TRBV6-5
CASTTLSGGYYGYTF
TGTGCCAGCACCACTCTTTCAGGGGGATACTATGGCTACACCTTC
>-|-|TRBJ1-5|TRBV21-1
CASSEGDNQPQHF
TGTGCCAGCAGCGAGGGGGACAATCAGCCCCAGCATTTT
>-|-|TRBJ2-7|TRBV7-3
CASSPPPGRRSSYEQYF
TGTGCCAGCAGCCCCCCTCCGGGGAGGCGAAGCTCCTACGAGCAGTACTTC
>-|TRBD1|TRBJ1-2|TRBV11-3
CASSVRKRSGGDYGYTF
TGTGCCAGCAGCGTTAGAAAACGGTCAGGGGGCGACTATGGCTACACCTTC
>many|-|TRBJ1-1|TRBV4-1
CASSRYLGEGTEAFF
TGCGCCAGCAGCCGTTACTTAGGGGAGGGCACTGAAGCTTTCTTT
>-|-|TRBJ2-3|TRBV7-9
CASSLYDNPSTDTQYF
TGTGCCAGCAGCTTATATGACAACCCTAGCACAGATACGCAGTATTTT
>-|TRBD2|TRBJ2-5|TRBV4-3
CASSQGTSGRKETQYF
TGCGCCAGCAGCCAAGGGACTAGCGGGAGGAAAGAGACCCAGTACTTC
>-|TRBD2|TRBJ2-5|TRBV5-4
CASSPGAASGGQETQYF
TGTGCCAGCAGCCCGGGGGCGGCTAGCGGGGGTCAAGAGACCCAGTACTTC
>-|TRBD1|TRBJ2-1|TRBV29-1
CSVNRGRSYNEQFF
TGCAGCGTCAACAGGGGTCGCTCCTACAATGAGCAGTTCTTC
>-|-|TRBJ1-2|TRBV10-3
CAISENDSRNVYGYTF
TGTGCCATCAGTGAGAACGACAGCAGGAACGTCTATGGCTACACCTTC
>-|-|TRBJ1-2|TRBV9
CASSVEVWDSIDGYTF
TGTGCCAGCAGCGTAGAGGTCTGGGACTCCATCGATGGCTACACCTTC
>few|-|TRBJ2-7|TRBV25-1
CASSEMKGHPYEQYF
TGTGCCAGCAGTGAGATGAAGGGACACCCTTACGAGCAGTACTTC
>once|TRBD2|TRBJ2-1|TRBV4-1
CASSQDQAGWDNEQFF
TGCGCCAGCAGCCAAGATCAAGCGGGATGGGACAATGAGCAGTTCTTC
>-|-|TRBJ1-4|TRBV19
CASSTVPTNEKLFF
TGTGCCAGTAGTACGGTACCAACTAATGAAAAACTGTTTTTT
>-|-|TRBJ1-2|TRBV30
CAWSRGNYGYTF
TGTGCCTGGAGTCGGGGGAACTATGGCTACACCTTC
>few|TRBD2|TRBJ2-5|TRBV11-3
CASSIRTSGDQETQYF
TGTGCCAGCAGCATCAGGACTAGCGGAGACCAAGAGACCCAGTACTTC
>-|-|TRBJ1-6|TRBV2
CASSSQENSPLHF
TGTGCCAGCAGTTCACAGGAAAATTCACCCCTCCACTTT
>few|TRBD1|TRBJ1-4|TRBV7-8
CASSFEGAREKLFF
TGTGCCAGCAGCTTTGAGGGGGCCAGGGAAAAACTGTTTTTT
>-|-|TRBJ1-1|TRBV20-1
CSARSDTEAFF
TGCAGTGCTAGATCTGACACTGAAGCTTTCTTT
>-|-|TRBJ1-5|TRBV5-4
CASSLDPGRNQPQHF
TGTGCCAGCAGCTTGGACCCAGGTCGGAATCAGCCCCAGCATTTT
>-|TRBD1|TRBJ1-4|TRBV19
CASSIVGQLEKLFF
TGTGCCAGTAGTATAGTGGGACAGCTTGAAAAACTGTTTTTT
>-|TRBD1|TRBJ2-5|TRBV5-1
CASSTGVSRETQYF
TGCGCCAGCAGTACAGGGGTTTCGAGAGAGACCCAGTACTTC
>-|TRBD1|TRBJ1-5|TRBV25-1
CASSELSGQDLYQPQHF
TGTGCCAGCAGTGAATTGTCCGGACAGGACTTGTATCAGCCCCAGCATTTT
>-|-|TRBJ1-3|TRBV5-1
CASSLTEGNTIYF
TGCGCCAGCAGCTTGACCGAGGGAAACACCATATATTTT
>-|TRBD2|TRBJ2-7|TRBV7-7
CASSLCLAGFHEQYF
TGTGCTAGCAGCTTATGCCTAGCGGGGTTCCACGAGCAGTACTTC
>once|TRBD1|TRBJ1-1|TRBV5-4
CASSRGQGGLNTEAFF
TGTGCCAGCAGCCGCGGACAGGGAGGCTTGAACACTGAAGCTTTCTTT
>-|TRBD1|TRBJ1-2|TRBV27
CASSDGTGYNYGYTF
TGTGCCAGCAGTGACGGGACAGGGTATAACTATGGCTACACCTTC
>-|-|TRBJ2-7|TRBV28
CASSLPTYDAYF
TGTGCCAGCAGTTTGCCCACTTACGATGCGTACTTC
>-|TRBD1|TRBJ1-2|TRBV7-9
CASSPQGANYGYTF
TGTGCCAGCAGCCCCCAGGGGGCGAACTATGGCTACACCTTC
>-|-|TRBJ1-1|TRBV5-1
CASSLVPGRDTEAFF
TGCGCCAGCAGCTTGGTGCCGGGGAGGGACACTGAAGCTTTCTTT
>-|-|TRBJ2-3|TRBV5-1
CASSPGADTQYF
TGCGCCAGCAGCCCAGGGGCAGATACGCAGTATTTT
>once|TRBD1|TRBJ2-5|TRBV24-1
CATSDLSDRGETQYF
TGTGCCACCAGTGATTTGTCCGACAGGGGAGAGACCCAGTACTTC
>-|TRBD2|TRBJ2-7|TRBV11-2
CASRRIPGGSYEQYF
TGTGCCAGCAGACGAATCCCGGGGGGCTCCTACGAGCAGTACTTC
>-|-|TRBJ1-5|TRBV19
CASSITRRPHQPQHF
TGTGCCAGTAGTATAACCAGGAGGCCACATCAGCCCCAGCATTTT
>-|-|TRBJ1-5|TRBV28
CASRPQLGLMGQPQHF
TGTGCCAGCAGACCTCAACTCGGACTGATGGGGCAGCCCCAGCATTTT
>-|-|TRBJ1-1|TRBV6-5
CASNQGMNTEAFF
TGTGCCAGTAATCAGGGGATGAACACTGAAGCTTTCTTT
>-|-|TRBJ2-7|TRBV13
CASSYSDSSYEQYF
TGTGCCAGCAGTTATAGCGATAGCTCCTACGAGCAGTACTTC
>-|-|TRBJ2-1|TRBV7-3
CASSFTRTGKQFF
TGTGCCAGCAGCTTCACACGTACGGGGAAGCAGTTCTTC